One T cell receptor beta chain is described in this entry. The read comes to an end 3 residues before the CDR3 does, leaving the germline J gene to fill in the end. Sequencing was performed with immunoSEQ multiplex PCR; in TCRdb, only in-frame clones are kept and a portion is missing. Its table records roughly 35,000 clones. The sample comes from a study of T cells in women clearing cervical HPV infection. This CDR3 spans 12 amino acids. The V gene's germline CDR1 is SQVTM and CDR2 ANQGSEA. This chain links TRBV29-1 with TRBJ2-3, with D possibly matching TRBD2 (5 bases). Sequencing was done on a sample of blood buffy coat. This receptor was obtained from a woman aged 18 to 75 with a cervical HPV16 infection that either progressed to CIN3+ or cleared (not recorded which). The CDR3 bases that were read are TGCAGCGTTACCAGCGGCCAAGAGACG. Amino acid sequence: CSVTSGQET. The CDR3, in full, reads CSVTSGQETQYF.